The clone carrying this T cell receptor (beta chain) was observed a handful of times. The antigen remains undetermined. The sample is drawn from a study of beta chain features in type 1 diabetes. Findings and caveats of the study: TCRB CDR3 length was moderately but significantly reduced in all four CD4+ subsets of Type 1 diabetes patients.

The CDR3 sequence is 11 residues long. Germline values: CDR1 DFQATT, CDR2 SNEGSKA (reference sequence). The V gene lost 5 bases and the J gene lost 6 bases, with 11 bases spanning the gap. The investigators reverse transcribed all of the isolated RNA, so they sequenced expressed TCRB transcripts. Assay used: immunoSEQ multiplex PCR; TCRdb lists only in-frame clones, some missing. The repertoire has 900,000 or so clones, roughly 15% of them found once; the top ten carry 0.02% to 0.025%. This chain uses TRBV20-1 with TRBJ2-7; D not resolved. The clonotype originates from a woman aged 18-29 years in good health. The specimen was naive CD4+ T cells from blood. The CDR3 DNA follows: TGCAGTGCTGGTATTCGTGGCGAGCAGTACTTC. Encoded protein: CSAGIRGEQYF.